This T cell receptor (beta chain) is drawn from a study of blood T cell repertoires in COVID-19. Authors' methods: How many nucleated cells were present was estimated from reference gene primer amplification. Generated by immunoSEQ multiplex PCR, the TCRdb table keeps only in-frame clones and is missing some. The D gene and trimming were derived from the DNA, and the V and J assignments and clone size from that table. Altogether just over 250,000 clones are present, 75% to 95% being singletons, with the ten largest covering approximately 2.6%. The CDR3 spans 15 residues. The V gene lost 3 bases and the J gene lost 0 bases, with 10 bases spanning the gap. The germline gives CDR1 SGHRS, CDR2 YFSETQ. Seattle participants joined during active infection and were tracked over time.

The sample was peripheral blood. The clonotype comes from a person between 18 and 30 years old with COVID-19, enrolled during active disease. The chain uses TRBV5-1 and TRBJ2-4; D is possibly TRBD1 (6 bases). The CDR3 spells CASSSGDGAKNIQYF. CDR3 DNA: TGCGCCAGCAGCTCAGGGGACGGAGCCAAAAACATTCAGTACTTC.